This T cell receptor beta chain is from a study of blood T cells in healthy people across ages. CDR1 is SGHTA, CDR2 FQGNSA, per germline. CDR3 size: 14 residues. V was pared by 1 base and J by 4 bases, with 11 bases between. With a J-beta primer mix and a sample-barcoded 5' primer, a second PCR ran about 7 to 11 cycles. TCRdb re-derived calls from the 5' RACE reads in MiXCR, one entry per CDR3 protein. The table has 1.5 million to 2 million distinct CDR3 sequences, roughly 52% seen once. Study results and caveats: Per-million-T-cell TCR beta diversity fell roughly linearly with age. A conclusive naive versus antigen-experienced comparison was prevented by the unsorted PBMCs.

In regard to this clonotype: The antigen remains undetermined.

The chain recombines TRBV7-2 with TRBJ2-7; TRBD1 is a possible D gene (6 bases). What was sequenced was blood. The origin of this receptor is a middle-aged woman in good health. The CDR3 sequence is CASSLGGPWYEQYF. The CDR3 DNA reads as TGTGCCAGCAGCTTAGGGGGGCCGTGGTACGAGCAGTACTTC. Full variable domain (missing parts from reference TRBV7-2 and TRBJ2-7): GAGVSQSPSNKVTEKGKDVELRCDPISGHTALYWYRQSLGQGLEFLIYFQGNSAPDKSGLPSDRFSAERTGGSVSTLTIQRTQQEDSAVYLCASSLGGPWYEQYFGPGTRLTVT.